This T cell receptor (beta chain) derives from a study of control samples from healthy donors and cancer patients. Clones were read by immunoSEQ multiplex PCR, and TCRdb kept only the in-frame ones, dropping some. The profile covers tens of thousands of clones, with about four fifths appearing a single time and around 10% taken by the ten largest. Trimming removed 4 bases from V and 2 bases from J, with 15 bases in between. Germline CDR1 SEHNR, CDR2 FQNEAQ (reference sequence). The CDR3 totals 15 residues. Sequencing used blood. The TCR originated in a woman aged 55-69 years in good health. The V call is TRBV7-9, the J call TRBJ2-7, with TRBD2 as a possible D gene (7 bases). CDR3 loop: CASSSKGGIAYEQYF. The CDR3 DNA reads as TGTGCCAGCAGCTCCAAGGGGGGGATTGCCTACGAGCAGTACTTC. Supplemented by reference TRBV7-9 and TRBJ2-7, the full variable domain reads DTGVSQNPRHKITKRGQNVTFRCDPISEHNRLYWYRQTLGQGPEFLTYFQNEAQLEKSRLLSDRFSAERPKGSFSTLEIQRTEQGDSAMYLCASSSKGGIAYEQYFGPGTRLTVT.